One sample yielded the 5 T cell receptor beta chains listed below, sequenced in a study of blood T cell repertoires in COVID-19. The method was immunoSEQ multiplex PCR; TCRdb's version includes in-frame clones alone and lacks a portion of them. Of about 50,000 clones listed, 84% are singletons. Sequencing was carried out using peripheral blood. The source of these receptors is a human donor in a cohort sampled during active COVID-19.

The chain is built from TRBV4-3 and TRBJ1-1; 8 nucleotides line up with TRBD1. J lost 8 bases, V lost 5 bases, and 4 bases had no gene match. The CDR3 consists of 12 residues. The germline CDR1 and CDR2 sequences are LGHNA and YSLEER. In nucleotides, the CDR3 is TGCGCCAGCAGCTCTACAGGGGGAGAAGCTTTCTTT. This translates into CASSSTGGEAFF.

The chain has TRBV28 and TRBJ2-7, with TRBD1 identical over 8 bases. CDR3 size: 15 residues. J gave up 6 bases and V 5 bases, and 12 bases lay outside the gene matches. In germline, CDR1 is MDHEN, CDR2 SYDVKM. This CDR3 is CASSPHDRGVSEQYF. In nucleotides, the CDR3 is TGTGCCAGCAGTCCCCATGACAGGGGAGTCTCCGAGCAGTACTTC.

The rearrangement links TRBV5-8 to TRBJ2-7; maybe TRBD1 (5 bases). Trimming took 1 base from V and 5 from J, leaving 13 bases between them. This CDR3 is built from 14 residues. The germline V gene encodes CDR1 SGHTS and CDR2 YDEGEE. The CDR3 loop reads CASSLRTTNNEQYF. CDR3 nucleotides: TGTGCCAGCAGCTTGAGGACAACGAATAACGAGCAGTACTTC.

This clone was observed a handful of times. This chain's CDR3 is CASSRPGQLNTEAFF. The CDR3, as DNA: TGTGCCAGCAGCCGCCCGGGACAGCTGAACACTGAAGCTTTCTTT. The chain combines TRBV7-2 with TRBJ1-1; 7 bases are shared with TRBD1. CDR1 and CDR2 (germline): SGHTA, FQGNSA. V lost 5 bases, J lost 0 bases, and 6 bases stayed unmatched. The CDR3 is 15 amino acids. Together with reference TRBV7-2 and TRBJ1-1, the CDR3 gives the full variable domain: GAGVSQSPSNKVTEKGKDVELRCDPISGHTALYWYRQSLGQGLEFLIYFQGNSAPDKSGLPSDRFSAERTGGSVSTLTIQRTQQEDSAVYLCASSRPGQLNTEAFFGQGTRLTVV.

The chain has TRBV24-1 and TRBJ2-2, with a tentative D call TRBD2 (5 bases). Per the germline V gene, CDR1 is KGHDR and CDR2 is SFDVKD. V was pared by 4 bases and J by 1 base, with 12 bases between. The CDR3 is 16 residues long. CDR3 loop: CATSDPSRKNTGELFF. The CDR3, as DNA: TGTGCCACCAGTGACCCTAGCCGAAAGAACACCGGGGAGCTGTTTTTT.